The 2 T cell receptor beta chains below come from one sample, sequenced in a study of PD-1 blockade in classical Hodgkin lymphoma. The data were produced by immunoSEQ multiplex PCR, yet TCRdb's version contains in-frame clones alone and is incomplete. The table includes tens of thousands of clones, under 90% detected once. Relapse was seen in all patients after autologous stem cell transplantation, and brentuximab vedotin exposure was variable. Sequencing used peripheral blood mononuclear cells (PBMCs), obtained at baseline. The receptors were sampled from a human donor with classical Hodgkin lymphoma.

This clone was seen only a few times. This chain uses TRBV10-1 with TRBJ1-5; 8 bases are a match to TRBD1. The trim removed 7 bases at V and 3 bases at J, leaving 5 bases unmatched. CDR3 length: 14 residues. Germline-derived CDR1 and CDR2 are WNHNN and SYGVQD (reference sequence). The CDR3 region is CASTRDRSNQPQHF. CDR3 coding DNA: TGCGCCAGCACTCGGGACAGGTCCAATCAGCCCCAGCATTTT.

This clone was picked up one time. The chain employs TRBV25-1 and TRBJ2-7, with 8 bases matching TRBD1. The CDR3 has 16 amino acids. The trim removed 7 bases at V and 5 bases at J, leaving 16 bases unmatched. Germline CDR1 MGHDK, CDR2 SYGVNS. The CDR3, as DNA: TGTGCCAGCAAATCAGGACAGGGCCCAGGGATAAACGAGCAGTACTTC. This translates into CASKSGQGPGINEQYF.